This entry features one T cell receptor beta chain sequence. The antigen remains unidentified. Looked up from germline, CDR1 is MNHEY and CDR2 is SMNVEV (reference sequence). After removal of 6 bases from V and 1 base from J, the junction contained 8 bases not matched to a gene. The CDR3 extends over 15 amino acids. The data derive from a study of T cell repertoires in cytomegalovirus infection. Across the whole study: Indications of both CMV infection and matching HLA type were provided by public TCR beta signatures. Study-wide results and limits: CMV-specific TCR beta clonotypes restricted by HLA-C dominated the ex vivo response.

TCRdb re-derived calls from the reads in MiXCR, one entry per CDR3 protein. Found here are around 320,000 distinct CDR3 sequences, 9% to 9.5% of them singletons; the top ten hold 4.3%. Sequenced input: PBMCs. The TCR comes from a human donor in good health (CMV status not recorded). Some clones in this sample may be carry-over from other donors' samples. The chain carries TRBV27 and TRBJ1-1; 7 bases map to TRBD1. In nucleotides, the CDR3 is TGTGCCAGCAGAATCGTCGGGACAGCGAACACTGAAGCTTTCTTT. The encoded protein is CASRIVGTANTEAFF.